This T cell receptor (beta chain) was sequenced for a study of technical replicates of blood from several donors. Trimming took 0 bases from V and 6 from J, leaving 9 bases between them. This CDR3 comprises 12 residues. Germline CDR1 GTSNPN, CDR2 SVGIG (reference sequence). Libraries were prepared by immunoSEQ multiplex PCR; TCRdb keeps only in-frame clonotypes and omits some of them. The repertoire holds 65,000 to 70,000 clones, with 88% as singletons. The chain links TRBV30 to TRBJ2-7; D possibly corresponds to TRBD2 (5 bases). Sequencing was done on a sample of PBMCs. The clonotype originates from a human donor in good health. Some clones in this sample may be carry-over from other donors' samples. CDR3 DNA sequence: TGTGCCTGGAGTGTACGGGGTTCCGAGCAGTACTTC. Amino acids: CAWSVRGSEQYF.